The 23 T cell receptor beta chains listed next were all sequenced from one sample in a study of post-analysis software for immune sequencing data. The study's findings and limits: About 5 TRBV segments occurring more often in patients than controls included TRBV5-6, TRBV5-1 and TRBV20-1.

Included in the TCR beta cDNA libraries were unique molecular identifiers. Each CDR3 protein gets one entry after TCRdb re-called the PCR reads with MiXCR. The sample lists under 900,000 distinct CDR3 sequences, approximately 53% occurring once. These receptors' antigens are unknown. Material for sequencing was blood. The receptors come from a girl aged 5 to 17 with multiple sclerosis.

V and J are TRBV11-2 and TRBJ2-5, with D possibly being TRBD1 (6 bases). This CDR3 spans 14 amino acids. The V and J ends lost 5 bases and 5 bases respectively, with 15 bases between them. Germline assignment: CDR1 SGHAT and CDR2 FQNNGV. CDR3 bases: TGTGCCAGCAGCCCACAGACAGGACCGGAGACCCAGTACTTC. Protein: CASSPQTGPETQYF.

The chain has TRBV6-2 or TRBV6-3 and TRBJ2-6; TRBD2 agrees at 10 bases. Germline CDR1 MNHEY, CDR2 SVGEGT. The V segment lost 5 bases and the J segment 0 bases; nucleotides outside the gene matches: 7. This CDR3 is built from 18 residues. The CDR3 protein is CASSLTSGVISGANVLTF. CDR3 DNA: TGTGCCAGCAGTCTAACTAGCGGGGTTATCTCTGGGGCCAACGTCCTGACTTTC.

V and J are TRBV5-1 and TRBJ1-2; TRBD1 matches 8 bases. Germline assignment: CDR1 SGHRS and CDR2 YFSETQ. This CDR3 is 14 amino acids long. The V segment lost 7 bases and the J segment 2 bases; nucleotides outside the gene matches: 7. The CDR3 sequence: CASAGDRWNYGYTF. The CDR3 region has the DNA TGCGCCAGCGCCGGGGACAGGTGGAACTATGGCTACACCTTC.

J is TRBJ2-1 and V is TRBV29-1, with D possibly being TRBD1 (5 bases). CDR3 length: 12 amino acids. The ends were cut back, 4 bases at V and 5 bases at J, with 9 bases in the middle. CDR1 is SQVTM and CDR2 is ANQGSEA in the germline V gene. CDR3 loop: CSVVKGNNEQFF. As DNA, the CDR3 is TGCAGCGTTGTAAAGGGGAACAATGAGCAGTTCTTC.

The chain couples TRBV7-8 to TRBJ2-3, with 11 nucleotides matching TRBD2. Germline V gene sequence: CDR1 SGHVS, CDR2 FQNEAQ. Trimming removed 0 bases from V and 2 bases from J; junction bases left unmatched: 7. There are 18 residues in the CDR3. The chain's CDR3 is CASSLAKTSGIVTDTQYF. CDR3 in DNA: TGTGCCAGCAGCTTAGCGAAGACTAGCGGGATAGTCACAGATACGCAGTATTTT. Filled out from reference TRBV7-8 and TRBJ2-3, the complete variable domain reads GAGVSQSPRYKVAKRGQDVALRCDPISGHVSLFWYQQALGQGPEFLTYFQNEAQLDKSGLPSDRFFAERPEGSVSTLKIQRTQQEDSAVYLCASSLAKTSGIVTDTQYFGPGTRLTVL.

This chain connects TRBV29-1 to TRBJ2-7; 10 bases line up with TRBD1. The V and J ends lost 0 bases and 5 bases, in that order; junction bases with no gene match: 10. Germline assignment: CDR1 SQVTM and CDR2 ANQGSEA. This CDR3 is 16 amino acids long. CDR3 nucleotides: TGCAGCGTTGAAGATGGTCGGGGGACAGGGGACCACGAGCAGTACTTC. This gives the protein CSVEDGRGTGDHEQYF.

This clonotype has a handful of counts. V usage is TRBV21-1 and J usage is TRBJ2-4. The closer fit of TRBJ2-7 to the DNA end suggests the J call may be wrong. TRBV21-1 is a pseudogene locus. CDR3 length: 13 residues. The CDR3 loop is CASSLRRTYEQYF. The CDR3, as DNA: TGTGCCAGCAGCCTTCGACGGACCTACGAGCAGTACTTC.

This sequence joins TRBV7-9 and TRBJ2-1, with a weak D call TRBD2 (6 bases). V was clipped by 1 base and J by 0 bases, with 16 bases between them. Germline loops: CDR1 SEHNR, CDR2 FQNEAQ (reference sequence). The CDR3 runs to 18 residues. CDR3 bases: TGTGCCAGCAGCTTAGGACAGACGGGACTTAACTCCTACAATGAGCAGTTCTTC. Its protein is CASSLGQTGLNSYNEQFF.

V usage is TRBV5-1 and J usage is TRBJ2-5; weak D call: TRBD1 (6 bases). The J call is in doubt because the DNA end fits TRBJ2-7 better. CDR3 length: 12 residues. Germline loops: CDR1 SGHRS, CDR2 YFSETQ. The CDR3 DNA follows: TGCGCCAGCAGCTTCAGGGGCAACGAGCAGTACTTC. As protein: CASSFRGNEQYF.

V is TRBV13 and J is TRBJ2-5; 9 bases are shared with TRBD1. The J call is doubtful: the DNA matches TRBJ2-7 better. There are 15 residues in the CDR3. Germline V gene sequence: CDR1 PRHDT, CDR2 FYEKMQ (reference sequence). The CDR3 reads CASSLAQGADFEQYF. CDR3 DNA sequence: TGTGCCAGCAGCTTAGCACAGGGGGCTGACTTCGAGCAGTACTTC.

This clonotype showed up just a few times. The V and J genes are TRBV25-1 and TRBJ2-7, with D possibly TRBD1 on 5 matching bases. Germline V gene lookup returns CDR1 MGHDK and CDR2 SYGVNS. Trimming removed 4 bases at V and 1 base at J, with 23 bases between. The CDR3 length is 18 residues. The CDR3 here is CASSAYRIYDSRSYEQYF. The CDR3 DNA sequence: TGTGCCAGCAGTGCCTACCGCATCTACGACAGCCGTTCCTACGAGCAGTACTTC.

This clonotype was observed a handful of times. The V call is TRBV20-1, the J call TRBJ2-3; no firm D call. This CDR3 contains 14 residues. Trimming left V 3 bases short and J 1 base short, with 11 bases between. Looked up from germline, CDR1 is DFQATT and CDR2 is SNEGSKA (reference sequence). DNA of the CDR3: TGCAGTGCTAGGGACCCCCCGGGCACAGATACGCAGTATTTT. Its protein product is CSARDPPGTDTQYF.

This clonotype was seen a few times. The chain employs TRBV6-6 and TRBJ2-7; 12 bases are shared with TRBD2. V shed 5 bases and J 2 bases; nucleotides not matched to a gene: 10. The germline CDR1 and CDR2 sequences are MNHNY and SVGAGI (reference sequence). The CDR3 totals 17 residues. CDR3 protein: CASSPTSGGMGTYEQYF. The CDR3 nucleotides read TGTGCCAGCAGTCCGACTAGCGGGGGTATGGGGACCTACGAGCAGTACTTC.

The gene calls are TRBV24-1 and TRBJ2-1; 7 nucleotides align to TRBD2. V lost 4 bases to trimming and J lost 12 bases; unmatched junction nucleotides: 8. The CDR3 is made up of 13 amino acids. Germline assignment: CDR1 KGHDR and CDR2 SFDVKD. The CDR3 is CATSESRAGTQFF. The CDR3 DNA sequence: TGTGCCACCAGTGAGTCGCGAGCGGGGACGCAGTTCTTC.

This clonotype was recorded only once. The chain combines TRBV6-1 with TRBJ1-6; a weak D match, TRBD1 (5 bases). Looked up from germline, CDR1 is MNHNS and CDR2 is SASEGT. This CDR3 spans 15 amino acids. V dropped 7 bases and J dropped 5 bases, with 15 bases sitting between them. Here the CDR3 reads CASTMNGGDNSPLHF. CDR3 DNA: TGTGCCAGCACCATGAATGGGGGTGATAATTCACCCCTCCACTTT.

The chain joins TRBV5-5 to TRBJ1-6, with D possibly being TRBD1 (5 bases). V was cut by 7 bases and J by 0 bases, with 20 bases left in between. Germline V lookup: CDR1 SGHKS, CDR2 YYEKEE (reference sequence). This CDR3 comprises 18 residues. The CDR3 DNA is TGTGCCAGCCAAGAGGGGTTGGGACCGGGCTCCTATAATTCACCCCTCCACTTT. Its protein is CASQEGLGPGSYNSPLHF.

The chain is built from TRBV11-2 and TRBJ1-1; the match to TRBD1 covers 7 bases. V was pared by 0 bases and J by 5 bases, with 3 bases of the junction left unmatched. The CDR3 extends over 14 amino acids. The germline CDR1 and CDR2 sequences are SGHAT and FQNNGV. This chain's CDR3 is CASSLEGGWTEAFF. For the CDR3, the DNA is TGTGCCAGCAGCTTAGAAGGGGGCTGGACTGAAGCTTTCTTT. The full variable domain, rest sourced from reference TRBV11-2 and TRBJ1-1, is EAGVAQSPRYKIIEKRQSVAFWCNPISGHATLYWYQQILGQGPKLLIQFQNNGVVDDSQLPKDRFSAERLKGVDSTLKIQPAKLEDSAVYLCASSLEGGWTEAFFGQGTRLTVV.

This clonotype was detected only a few times. The genes are TRBV20-1 and TRBJ2-3, with TRBD2 identical over 9 bases. The germline CDR1 and CDR2 sequences are DFQATT and SNEGSKA (reference sequence). The CDR3 sequence is 16 residues long. After removal of 0 bases from V and 3 bases from J, the junction contained 7 bases not matched to a gene. In DNA form, the CDR3 reads TGCAGTGCTAGAGATACGGTAGCGGGAGAAACAGATACGCAGTATTTT. This sequence encodes CSARDTVAGETDTQYF.

The V gene is TRBV29-1, the J gene TRBJ2-3; 9 nucleotides match TRBD2. V lost 7 bases to trimming and J lost 2 bases; unmatched junction nucleotides: 7. This CDR3 region has 14 residues. Germline V lookup: CDR1 SQVTM, CDR2 ANQGSEA. DNA for the CDR3: TGCAGCGCCCGACTAGCGGTGAACACAGATACGCAGTATTTT. Protein product: CSARLAVNTDTQYF.

The V gene is TRBV29-1, the J gene TRBJ1-1; maybe TRBD1 (5 bases). CDR1 is SQVTM and CDR2 is ANQGSEA in the germline V gene. V was trimmed by 2 bases and J by 1 base, leaving 14 bases between them. CDR3 length: 15 residues. The DNA for the CDR3 is TGCAGCGTTGAACCGGTCGGGACGGCGAACACTGAAGCTTTCTTT. Protein: CSVEPVGTANTEAFF.

This sequence joins TRBV12-3 or TRBV12-4 and TRBJ2-7, with 8 nucleotides matching TRBD1. The CDR3 totals 15 residues. The V gene end was trimmed by 5 bases and the J gene end by 3 bases; junction bases not matched to a gene: 9. The CDR3 protein is CASSRADRGGYEQYF. CDR3 nucleotide sequence: TGTGCCAGCAGTCGAGCCGACAGGGGCGGCTACGAGCAGTACTTC.

This clonotype was counted once. This chain joins TRBV2 and TRBJ2-1, with 7 nucleotides matching TRBD1. The V and J ends lost 7 bases and 4 bases, in that order; junction bases with no gene match: 7. Germline V CDR1 and CDR2: SNHLY, FYNNEI. This CDR3 has 14 residues. CDR3 loop: CASIQEGAYNEQFF. DNA for the CDR3: TGTGCCAGCATTCAAGAGGGGGCGTACAATGAGCAGTTCTTC.

This clonotype was observed a handful of times. V gene TRBV20-1 combines with J gene TRBJ2-1, with D tentatively TRBD2 (5 bases). The CDR3 is made up of 14 amino acids. The germline CDR1 and CDR2 sequences are DFQATT and SNEGSKA (reference sequence). Between the trimmed V and J ends, which lost 3 bases and 3 bases, there was a span of 12 bases. The CDR3 reads CSASLATIYNEQFF. In nucleotides, the CDR3 is TGCAGTGCTAGTTTAGCGACTATCTACAATGAGCAGTTCTTC.